This TCR beta chain was identified in a study of blood T cell repertoires in COVID-19. Per germline, CDR1 MDHEN and CDR2 SYDVKM. The CDR3 runs 13 residues. With 5 bases removed from V and 1 base from J, the gap between germline ends came to 9 bases. Measured with immunoSEQ multiplex PCR; TCRdb has only the in-frame clones, and not every one. The table records some 130,000 clones, approximately 80% of them present only once. This chain joins TRBV28 and TRBJ2-7; TRBD1 might be the D (6 bases). This TCR was recovered from a man aged 65 to 85 with acute or convalescent COVID-19. The sample consisted of peripheral blood. The CDR3 DNA reads TGTGCCAGCAGTGACGGACAGTCCTACGAGCAGTACTTC. Its translation: CASSDGQSYEQYF.